The clone carrying this TCR beta chain was seen once. Its specificity is not known. The authors amplified TCR beta CDR3 regions from RNA transcripts. The library came from an HTBI-primed first-round RT-PCR and a second-round multiplex PCR. From the multiplex PCR reads, TCRdb called clonotypes with MiXCR, one entry per CDR3 protein. The sample records 740,000 or so distinct CDR3 sequences, roughly two fifths being singletons. These data are taken from a study of Graves' ophthalmopathy and Graves' hyperthyroidism. Orbital computed tomography, thyroid ultrasound, TRAb, serum thyroxine and clinical symptoms formed the basis of diagnosis. Overall study results and limits: Most thyroid-expanded clonotypes exceeding 0.001 frequency were also found in blood.

V was clipped by 7 bases and J by 6 bases; unmatched bases: 11. The germline gives CDR1 SGHAT, CDR2 FQNNGV. The CDR3 extends over 14 amino acids. The chain combines TRBV11-2 with TRBJ1-2, with 7 bases aligning to TRBD1. Material for sequencing was peripheral blood. The sequence was obtained from an adult man with Graves' ophthalmopathy. CDR3 sequence reads: CASNPPQQGDGYTF. The CDR3 bases are TGTGCCAGCAATCCACCCCAGCAGGGGGATGGCTACACCTTC.